Below are 31 T cell receptor beta chains sequenced from a single sample in a study of CD8 T cells in Susac syndrome. An amount of RNA that ranged from roughly 0.45 to 1 ug was reverse transcribed with random hexamers. TCRdb independently ran MiXCR on the immunoSEQ multiplex PCR reads; one entry per CDR3 protein. The table includes hundreds of thousands of distinct CDR3 sequences, around 85% detected once. Input material: CD8+ T cells from PBMCs. These receptor sequences come from a human donor with multiple sclerosis.

The genes are TRBV6-2 or TRBV6-3 and TRBJ2-5; D might be TRBD2 (5 bases). Trimming left V 0 bases short and J 2 bases short, with 13 bases between. The germline V gene encodes CDR1 MNHEY and CDR2 SVGEGT. The CDR3 is 16 amino acids. The CDR3 here is CASSYSTRGVQETQYF. In nucleotides, the CDR3 is TGTGCCAGCAGTTACTCGACTCGGGGAGTGCAAGAGACCCAGTACTTC.

The rearrangement uses TRBV4-3 and TRBJ2-7, with D tentatively TRBD1 (5 bases). This CDR3 has 15 amino acids. Trimming took 0 bases from V and 3 from J, leaving 12 bases between them. Looked up from germline, CDR1 is LGHNA and CDR2 is YSLEER. The CDR3 region has the DNA TGCGCCAGCAGCCAAGATACCAGGGCGAACTACGAGCAGTACTTC. It translates to CASSQDTRANYEQYF.

This sequence joins TRBV9 and TRBJ1-2, with 9 bases that match TRBD1. Germline lookup yields CDR1 SGDLS and CDR2 YYNGEE. Trimming took 5 bases from V and 2 from J; bases not matched to a gene: 7. This CDR3 comprises 15 residues. In nucleotides, the CDR3 is TGTGCCAGCAGGAGAGGGACAGGGCAAAACTATGGCTACACCTTC. Translation: CASRRGTGQNYGYTF.

This chain uses TRBV4-3 with TRBJ1-4; D remains unclear. The germline V gene encodes CDR1 LGHNA and CDR2 YSLEER. Trimming removed 0 bases at V and 4 bases at J, with 9 bases between. The CDR3 has 15 residues. The CDR3 spells CASSQEESYNEKLFF. The CDR3 nucleotides read TGCGCCAGCAGCCAAGAGGAGTCTTATAATGAAAAACTGTTTTTT.

In DNA form, the CDR3 reads TGTGCCAGCAGCTTAGGGGCCATCGGTCAGGAGCCTGGAAACACCATATATTTT. Translating gives CASSLGAIGQEPGNTIYF. The V and J genes are TRBV7-6 and TRBJ1-3, with D unresolved. Germline V gives CDR1 SGHVS, CDR2 FNYEAQ. The CDR3 runs 18 residues. Trimming shortened V by 1 base and J by 2 bases, and 18 bases separated the two germline ends.

V usage is TRBV29-1 and J usage is TRBJ2-1; TRBD2 matches 8 bases. This CDR3 spans 16 amino acids. Germline assignment: CDR1 SQVTM and CDR2 ANQGSEA. V dropped 0 bases and J dropped 8; count of bases not matched to a gene: 12. CDR3 loop: CSVEDGATKAGDEQFF. Written as DNA, the CDR3 is TGCAGCGTTGAAGATGGGGCCACAAAAGCGGGGGATGAGCAGTTCTTC.

The chain links TRBV28 to TRBJ2-5; D is unresolved. The CDR3 runs 14 residues. CDR1 is MDHEN, CDR2 SYDVKM, per germline. V was cut by 4 bases and J by 4 bases, with 13 bases left in between. Written as DNA, the CDR3 is TGTGCCAGCAGTTCTGGCTTTTCGGTAGAGACCCAGTACTTC. Translation: CASSSGFSVETQYF.

This clonotype has only a few counts. The chain uses TRBV27 and TRBJ2-2; weak D call: TRBD2 (7 bases). V was pared by 3 bases and J by 6 bases, with 8 bases between. The CDR3 has 13 residues. The V gene's germline CDR1 is MNHEY and CDR2 SMNVEV (reference sequence). The CDR3 DNA follows: TGTGCCAGCAGTTTGGGGGGGCCCGGGGAGCTGTTTTTT. Translated, it gives CASSLGGPGELFF.

The chain is built from TRBV6-5 and TRBJ2-6; tentative D call: TRBD1 (6 bases). This CDR3 is built from 16 residues. CDR1 MNHEY and CDR2 SVGAGI come from the germline V gene. Trimming stripped 1 base from V and 1 base from J, with 8 bases between. CDR3 sequence reads: CASSYYTGSGANVLTF. The CDR3 coding sequence is TGTGCCAGCAGTTACTATACAGGGTCTGGGGCCAACGTCCTGACTTTC.

The chain recombines TRBV20-1 with TRBJ2-3, with unresolved D. The germline CDR1 and CDR2 sequences are DFQATT and SNEGSKA (reference sequence). The CDR3 contains 16 residues. The V and J ends lost 6 bases and 0 bases respectively, with 19 bases between them. CDR3 sequence: CSAEELTLPSTDTQYF. The CDR3 DNA follows: TGCAGTGCCGAGGAGTTGACACTTCCTAGCACAGATACGCAGTATTTT.

The V call is TRBV5-1, the J call TRBJ1-1; TRBD1 might be the D (6 bases). The CDR3 sequence is 14 residues long. In germline, CDR1 is SGHRS, CDR2 YFSETQ. V lost 4 bases to trimming and J lost 6 bases, with 16 bases between them. CDR3 in amino acids: CASSPARGIAEAFF. The CDR3 DNA reads as TGCGCCAGCAGCCCCGCGAGGGGGATTGCTGAAGCTTTCTTT. Together with reference TRBV5-1 and TRBJ1-1, the CDR3 gives the full variable domain: KAGVTQTPRYLIKTRGQQVTLSCSPISGHRSVSWYQQTPGQGLQFLFEYFSETQRNKGNFPGRFSGRQFSNSRSEMNVSTLELGDSALYLCASSPARGIAEAFFGQGTRLTVV.

The chain has TRBV27 and TRBJ2-5; the match to TRBD1 covers 10 bases. The germline V gene encodes CDR1 MNHEY and CDR2 SMNVEV (reference sequence). The CDR3 is made up of 17 amino acids. Germline trimming cut 5 bases from V and 5 bases from J; bases unmatched to any gene: 14. CDR3 nucleotides: TGTGCCAGCAGTACCGATCGACAGGGGGCTTACGGGGAGACCCAGTACTTC. Its translation is CASSTDRQGAYGETQYF.

The chain recombines TRBV29-1 with TRBJ1-4, with D hard to call. In germline, CDR1 is SQVTM, CDR2 ANQGSEA. The CDR3 runs 11 residues. V was clipped by 1 base and J by 8 bases, with 5 bases between them. The CDR3 protein is CSVEAGEKLFF. Here the CDR3 DNA reads TGCAGCGTTGAAGCGGGGGAAAAACTGTTTTTT.

The chain recombines TRBV21-1 with TRBJ2-7; the table names TRBD1, a call not compared with the DNA. TRBV21-1 is a listed pseudogene. CDR3 length: 16 amino acids. The CDR3 sequence is CASSKQGWVNSYEQYF. In DNA form, the CDR3 reads TGTGCCAGCAGTAAACAGGGGTGGGTAAATTCCTACGAGCAGTACTTC.

V and J are TRBV15 and TRBJ2-7; no definite D call. The CDR3 runs 15 residues. The germline gives CDR1 LNHNV, CDR2 YYDKDF (reference sequence). The V end lost 1 base, the J end lost 3 bases, and 13 bases lay between the germline ends. The CDR3 DNA reads as TGTGCCACCAGCAGAGCGGCAGGAAGCCTCTACGAGCAGTACTTC. The encoded protein is CATSRAAGSLYEQYF.

The chain carries TRBV6-6 and TRBJ2-1; 8 bases map to TRBD1. Germline assignment: CDR1 MNHNY and CDR2 SVGAGI (reference sequence). The CDR3 consists of 14 residues. The V and J ends lost 4 bases and 5 bases, in that order; junction bases with no gene match: 4. CDR3 residues: CASSFPTGDNEQFF. The CDR3 DNA reads as TGTGCCAGCAGTTTTCCGACAGGGGACAATGAGCAGTTCTTC.

This chain connects TRBV19 to TRBJ2-7; D possibly corresponds to TRBD2 (6 bases). Germline CDR1 and CDR2: LNHDA and SQIVND (reference sequence). V shed 5 bases and J shed 3 bases, with 11 bases lying between them. The length of the CDR3 is 13 residues. The CDR3 loop is CASSPGTYYEQYF. DNA for the CDR3: TGTGCCAGTAGTCCGGGGACTTACTACGAGCAGTACTTC.

The rearrangement joins TRBV5-1 to TRBJ2-7; TRBD1 matches 9 bases. V was clipped by 3 bases and J by 3 bases; unmatched bases: 10. The germline V gene has CDR1 SGHRS and CDR2 YFSETQ. The CDR3 is 16 amino acids. CDR3 bases: TGCGCCAGCAGCTCTCCCACCGGGACAGGGTACTACGAGCAGTACTTC. Encoded protein: CASSSPTGTGYYEQYF.

J is TRBJ2-2 and V is TRBV27; possibly TRBD2 for D (5 bases). Trimming cost V 5 bases and J 6 bases, with 13 bases left between them. Germline assignment: CDR1 MNHEY and CDR2 SMNVEV (reference sequence). This CDR3 is built from 14 residues. CDR3 sequence: CASSLLDFSGELFF. In DNA, the CDR3 is TGTGCCAGCAGTCTACTAGATTTCTCCGGGGAGCTGTTTTTT.

The rearrangement joins TRBV4-3 to TRBJ1-2, with no clear D. Trimming took 4 bases from V and 4 from J, leaving 16 bases between them. The CDR3 sequence is 15 residues long. CDR1 and CDR2 from the germline V gene are LGHNA and YSLEER. CDR3 region: CASSPWTEHLYGYTF. For the CDR3, the DNA is TGCGCCAGCAGCCCCTGGACTGAGCATCTCTATGGCTACACCTTC.

The J gene is TRBJ2-1, the V gene TRBV7-3, with no clear D. With 0 bases removed from V and 1 base from J, the gap between germline ends came to 13 bases. This CDR3 is 17 amino acids long. The germline gives CDR1 SGHTA, CDR2 FQGTGA. As DNA, the CDR3 is TGTGCCAGCAGCTTAACGATGGGTGATTCTTCCTACAATGAGCAGTTCTTC. As protein: CASSLTMGDSSYNEQFF.

The chain uses TRBV20-1 and TRBJ2-1; 11 bases match TRBD2. The CDR3 is 16 residues long. The V gene end was trimmed by 4 bases and the J gene end by 1 base; junction bases not matched to a gene: 6. The germline gives CDR1 DFQATT, CDR2 SNEGSKA (reference sequence). CDR3 in amino acids: CSAKRLAGGSYNEQFF. DNA for the CDR3: TGCAGTGCTAAGAGGCTAGCGGGAGGATCCTACAATGAGCAGTTCTTC.

This sequence joins TRBV10-1 and TRBJ2-7; the match to TRBD1 covers 8 bases. The germline CDR1 and CDR2 sequences are WNHNN and SYGVQD (reference sequence). Germline trimming cut 5 bases from V and 1 base from J; bases unmatched to any gene: 10. The CDR3 extends over 16 amino acids. CDR3 region: CASSNAEDRASYEQYF. CDR3 nucleotides: TGCGCCAGCAGTAATGCGGAGGACAGGGCGTCCTACGAGCAGTACTTC.

This chain connects TRBV19 to TRBJ1-1; D perhaps matches TRBD1 (5 bases). The germline CDR1 and CDR2 sequences are LNHDA and SQIVND (reference sequence). This CDR3 contains 14 residues. V dropped 6 bases and J dropped 5 bases, with 16 bases sitting between them. In DNA form, the CDR3 reads TGTGCCAGTAGCCACATGGGGGGGGTGACTGAAGCTTTCTTT. Amino acid sequence: CASSHMGGVTEAFF.

In DNA form, the CDR3 reads TGTGCCAGCAGTTATACTAGCGGTCAAGAGACCCAGTACTTC. Encoded protein: CASSYTSGQETQYF. The rearrangement joins TRBV6-2 or TRBV6-3 to TRBJ2-5; the match to TRBD2 covers 8 bases. J was trimmed by 2 bases and V by 3 bases; bases with no gene match: 2. The CDR3 is 14 residues long. Per the germline V gene, CDR1 is MNHEY and CDR2 is SVGEGT.

The CDR3 DNA sequence: TGCAGTGCTAGGGGGACTAGCGGGAGTTCACCATCCTACGAGCAGTACTTC. It is translated as CSARGTSGSSPSYEQYF. The chain carries TRBV20-1 and TRBJ2-7; 14 bases are a match to TRBD2. CDR3 length: 17 amino acids. The trim removed 3 bases at V and 1 base at J, leaving 8 bases unmatched. CDR1 and CDR2 (germline): DFQATT, SNEGSKA (reference sequence).

V gene TRBV28 combines with J gene TRBJ1-2, with D unclear. The CDR3 covers 13 residues. From germline, CDR1 is MDHEN and CDR2 SYDVKM. V was cut by 1 base and J by 8 bases, with 11 bases left in between. CDR3 bases: TGTGCCAGCAGTTTATCCCTAGGAAGAGGCTACACCTTC. It yields the protein CASSLSLGRGYTF.

The rearrangement uses TRBV6-5 and TRBJ1-1, with D perhaps TRBD1 (6 bases). Germline CDR1 is MNHEY and CDR2 is SVGAGI. V was clipped by 1 base and J by 0 bases, with 9 bases between them. This CDR3 spans 15 amino acids. The CDR3 DNA is TGTGCCAGCAGTTACTTTCAGGGGATGAACACTGAAGCTTTCTTT. As protein: CASSYFQGMNTEAFF.

A few counts support this clonotype. The chain carries TRBV5-5 and TRBJ2-7, with TRBD2 identical over 7 bases. The CDR3 covers 12 residues. Germline V lookup: CDR1 SGHKS, CDR2 YYEKEE (reference sequence). CDR3 amino acids: CASSGGSYEQYF. CDR3 in DNA: TGTGCGAGCTCGGGGGGCTCCTACGAGCAGTACTTC.

Details on this clonotype: One end of the junction varies from germline; a read error may be responsible. The J gene is TRBJ2-7, the V gene TRBV7-2, with TRBD1 matching over 8 bases. Germline V gene data show CDR1 as SGHTA and CDR2 as FQGNSA. CDR3 length: 14 residues. This chain's CDR3 is CASSSPGQAYERYF. CDR3 DNA: TGTGCCAGCAGCTCCCCGGGACAGGCCTACGAGCGGTACTTC.

The chain uses TRBV19 and TRBJ2-2, with D uncertain. This CDR3 is 14 amino acids long. Trimming removed 0 bases from V and 7 bases from J, with 9 bases in between. CDR1 and CDR2 (germline): LNHDA, SQIVND (reference sequence). CDR3 nucleotide sequence: TGTGCCAGTAGTATAGATCTAGAAAGCGGGGAGCTGTTTTTT. Translating it yields CASSIDLESGELFF.